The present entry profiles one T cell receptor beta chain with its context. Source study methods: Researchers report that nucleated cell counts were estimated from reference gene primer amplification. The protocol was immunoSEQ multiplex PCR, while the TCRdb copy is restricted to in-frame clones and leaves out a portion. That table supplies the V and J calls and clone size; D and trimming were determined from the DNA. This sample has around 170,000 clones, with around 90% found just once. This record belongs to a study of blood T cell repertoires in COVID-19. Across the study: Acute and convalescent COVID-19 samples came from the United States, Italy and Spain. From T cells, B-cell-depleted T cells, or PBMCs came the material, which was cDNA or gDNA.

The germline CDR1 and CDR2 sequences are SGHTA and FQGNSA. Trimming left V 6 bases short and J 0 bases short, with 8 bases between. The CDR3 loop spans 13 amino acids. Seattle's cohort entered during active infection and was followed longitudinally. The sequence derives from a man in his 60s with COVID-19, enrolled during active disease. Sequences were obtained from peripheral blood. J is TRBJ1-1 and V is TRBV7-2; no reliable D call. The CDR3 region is CASSRQLNTEAFF. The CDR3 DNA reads TGTGCCAGCAGTCGACAACTGAACACTGAAGCTTTCTTT. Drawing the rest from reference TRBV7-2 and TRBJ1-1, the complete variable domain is GAGVSQSPSNKVTEKGKDVELRCDPISGHTALYWYRQSLGQGLEFLIYFQGNSAPDKSGLPSDRFSAERTGGSVSTLTIQRTQQEDSAVYLCASSRQLNTEAFFGQGTRLTVV.